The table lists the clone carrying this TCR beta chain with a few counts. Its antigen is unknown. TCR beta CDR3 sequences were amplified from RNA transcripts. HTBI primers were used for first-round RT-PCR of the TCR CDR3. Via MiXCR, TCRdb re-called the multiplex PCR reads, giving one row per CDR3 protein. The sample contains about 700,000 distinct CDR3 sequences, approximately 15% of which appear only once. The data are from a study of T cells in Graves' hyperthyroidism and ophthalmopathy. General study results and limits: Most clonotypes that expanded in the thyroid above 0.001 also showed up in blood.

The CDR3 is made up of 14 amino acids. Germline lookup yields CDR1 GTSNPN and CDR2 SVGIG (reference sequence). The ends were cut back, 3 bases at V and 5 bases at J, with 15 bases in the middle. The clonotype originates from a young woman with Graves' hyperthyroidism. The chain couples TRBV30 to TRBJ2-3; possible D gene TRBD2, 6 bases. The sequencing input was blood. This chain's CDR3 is CAWRALGSGDTQYF. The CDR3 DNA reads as TGTGCCTGGAGGGCCCTGGGTAGCGGAGATACGCAGTATTTT.